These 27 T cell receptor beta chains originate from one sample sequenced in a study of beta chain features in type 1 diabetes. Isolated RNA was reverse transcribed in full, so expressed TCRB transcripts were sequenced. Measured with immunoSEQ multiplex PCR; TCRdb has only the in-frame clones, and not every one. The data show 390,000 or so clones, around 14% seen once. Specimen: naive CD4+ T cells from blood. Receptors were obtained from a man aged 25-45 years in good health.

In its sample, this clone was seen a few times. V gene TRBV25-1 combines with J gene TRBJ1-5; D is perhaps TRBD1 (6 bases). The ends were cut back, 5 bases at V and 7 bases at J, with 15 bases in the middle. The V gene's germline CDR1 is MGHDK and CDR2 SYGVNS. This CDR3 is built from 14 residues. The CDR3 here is CASSSSQGRQPQHF. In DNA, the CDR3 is TGTGCCAGCAGTTCGTCGCAGGGGAGGCAGCCCCAGCATTTT.

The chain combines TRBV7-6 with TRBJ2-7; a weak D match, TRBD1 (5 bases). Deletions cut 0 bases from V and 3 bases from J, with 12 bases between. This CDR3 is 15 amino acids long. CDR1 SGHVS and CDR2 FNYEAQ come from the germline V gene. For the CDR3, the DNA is TGTGCCAGCAGCTTAGCGAATTTGGGGCGCTACGAGCAGTACGTC. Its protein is CASSLANLGRYEQYV.

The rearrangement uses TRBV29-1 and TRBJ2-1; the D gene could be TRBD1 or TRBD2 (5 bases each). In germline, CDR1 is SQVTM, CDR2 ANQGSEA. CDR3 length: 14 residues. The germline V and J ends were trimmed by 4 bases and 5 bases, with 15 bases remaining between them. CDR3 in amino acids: CSVVGVYGDNEQFF. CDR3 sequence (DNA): TGCAGCGTTGTGGGGGTTTATGGGGACAATGAGCAGTTCTTC.

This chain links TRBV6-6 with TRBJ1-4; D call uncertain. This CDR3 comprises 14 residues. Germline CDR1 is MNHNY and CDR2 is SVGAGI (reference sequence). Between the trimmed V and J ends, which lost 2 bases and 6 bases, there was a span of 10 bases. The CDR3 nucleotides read TGTGCCAGCAGTTACCGCGGTTCCGATGAAAAACTGTTTTTT. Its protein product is CASSYRGSDEKLFF.

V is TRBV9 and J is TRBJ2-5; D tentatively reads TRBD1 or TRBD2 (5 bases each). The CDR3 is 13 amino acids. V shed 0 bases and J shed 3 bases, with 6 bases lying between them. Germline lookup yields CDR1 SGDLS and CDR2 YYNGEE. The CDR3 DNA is TGTGCCAGCAGCGTAGGGGACGAAGAGACCCAGTACTTC. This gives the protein CASSVGDEETQYF.

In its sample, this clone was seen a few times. In nucleotides, the CDR3 is TGTGCCAGCAGCTTATGGGAGAGCTCCTACAATGAGCAGTTCTTC. Translated: CASSLWESSYNEQFF. The chain has TRBV7-2 and TRBJ2-1, with D tentatively TRBD2 (5 bases). The V end was cut by 2 bases, the J end by 0 bases, with 8 bases between. The CDR3 covers 15 residues. Germline loops: CDR1 SGHTA, CDR2 FQGNSA.

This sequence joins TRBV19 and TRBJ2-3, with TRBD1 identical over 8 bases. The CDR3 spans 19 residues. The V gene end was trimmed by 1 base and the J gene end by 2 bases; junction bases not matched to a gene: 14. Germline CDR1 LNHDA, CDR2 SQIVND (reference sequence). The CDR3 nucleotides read TGTGCCAGTAGTATAGGGAGGTATGGGGGACAGGCGACCACAGATACGCAGTATTTT. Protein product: CASSIGRYGGQATTDTQYF. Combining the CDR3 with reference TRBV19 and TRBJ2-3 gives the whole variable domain DGGITQSPKYLFRKEGQNVTLSCEQNLNHDAMYWYRQDPGQGLRLIYYSQIVNDFQKGDIAEGYSVSREKKESFPLTVTSAQKNPTAFYLCASSIGRYGGQATTDTQYFGPGTRLTVL.

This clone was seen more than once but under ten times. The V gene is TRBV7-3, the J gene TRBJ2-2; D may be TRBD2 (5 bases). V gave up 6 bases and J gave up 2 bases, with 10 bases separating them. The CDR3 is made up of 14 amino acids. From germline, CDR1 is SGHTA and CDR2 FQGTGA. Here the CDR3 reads CASRRTGNTGELFF. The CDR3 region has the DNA TGTGCCAGCAGACGGACGGGAAACACCGGGGAGCTGTTTTTT.

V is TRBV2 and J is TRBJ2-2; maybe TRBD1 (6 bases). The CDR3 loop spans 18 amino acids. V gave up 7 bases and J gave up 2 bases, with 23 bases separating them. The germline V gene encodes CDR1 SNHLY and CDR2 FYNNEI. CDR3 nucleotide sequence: TGTGCCAGCACCCCCCGGGCAGGGGCCATCTTTAACACCGGGGAGCTGTTTTTT. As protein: CASTPRAGAIFNTGELFF.

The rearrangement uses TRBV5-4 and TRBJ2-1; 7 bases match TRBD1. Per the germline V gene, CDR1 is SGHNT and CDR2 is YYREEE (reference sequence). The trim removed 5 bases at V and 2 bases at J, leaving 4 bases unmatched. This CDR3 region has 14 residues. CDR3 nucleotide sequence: TGTGCCAGCAGTGGGACAGTCACCTACAATGAGCAGTTCTTC. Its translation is CASSGTVTYNEQFF. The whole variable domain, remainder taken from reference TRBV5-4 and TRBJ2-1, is ETGVTQSPTHLIKTRGQQVTLRCSSQSGHNTVSWYQQALGQGPQFIFQYYREEENGRGNFPPRFSGLQFPNYSSELNVNALELDDSALYLCASSGTVTYNEQFFGPGTRLTVL.

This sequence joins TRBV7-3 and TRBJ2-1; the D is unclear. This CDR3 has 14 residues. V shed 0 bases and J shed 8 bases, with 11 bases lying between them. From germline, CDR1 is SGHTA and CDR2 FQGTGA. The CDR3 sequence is CASSLTVRKDEQFF. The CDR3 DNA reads TGTGCCAGCAGCTTAACCGTTAGGAAGGATGAGCAGTTCTTC.

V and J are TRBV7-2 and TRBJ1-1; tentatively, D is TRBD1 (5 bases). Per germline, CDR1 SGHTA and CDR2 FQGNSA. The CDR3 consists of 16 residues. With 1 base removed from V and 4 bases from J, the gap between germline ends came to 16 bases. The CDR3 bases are TGTGCCAGCAGCTTAGGCGGGTTGGGGGTTGGCACTGAAGCTTTCTTT. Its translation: CASSLGGLGVGTEAFF.

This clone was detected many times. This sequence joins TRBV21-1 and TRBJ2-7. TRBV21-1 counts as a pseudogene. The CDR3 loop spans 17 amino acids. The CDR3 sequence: CASSKGPECTSSYEQYV. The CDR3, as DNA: TGTGCCAGCAGCAAAGGTCCCGAATGTACAAGCTCCTACGAGCAGTACGTC.

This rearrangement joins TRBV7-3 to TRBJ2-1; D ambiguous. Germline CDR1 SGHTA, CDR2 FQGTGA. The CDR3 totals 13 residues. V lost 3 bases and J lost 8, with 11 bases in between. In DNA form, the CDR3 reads TGTGCCAGCAGCTTGGATGTCGCGGATGAGCAGTTCTTC. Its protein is CASSLDVADEQFF. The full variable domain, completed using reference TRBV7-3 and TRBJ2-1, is GAGVSQTPSNKVTEKGKYVELRCDPISGHTALYWYRQSLGQGPEFLIYFQGTGAADDSGLPNDRFFAVRPEGSVSTLKIQRTERGDSAVYLCASSLDVADEQFFGPGTRLTVL.

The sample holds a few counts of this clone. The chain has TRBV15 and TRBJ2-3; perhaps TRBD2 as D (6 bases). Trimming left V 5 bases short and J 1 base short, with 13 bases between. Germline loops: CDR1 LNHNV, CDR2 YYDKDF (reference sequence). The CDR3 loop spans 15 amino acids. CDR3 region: CATSGGTLGTDTQYF. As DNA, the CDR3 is TGTGCCACCAGCGGAGGGACCCTCGGCACAGATACGCAGTATTTT.

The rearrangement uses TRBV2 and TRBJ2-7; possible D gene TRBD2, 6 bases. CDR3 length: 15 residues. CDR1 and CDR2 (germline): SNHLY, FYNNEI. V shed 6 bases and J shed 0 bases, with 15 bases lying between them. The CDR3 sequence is CASRTRDWSSYEQYF. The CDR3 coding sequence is TGTGCCAGCAGGACACGGGACTGGAGCTCCTACGAGCAGTACTTC.

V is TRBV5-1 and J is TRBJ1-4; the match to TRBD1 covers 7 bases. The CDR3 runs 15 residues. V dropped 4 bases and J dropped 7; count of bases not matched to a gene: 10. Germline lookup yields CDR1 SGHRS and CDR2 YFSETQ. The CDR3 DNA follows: TGCGCCAGCAGCGACTCGACAGGGAACGGTGAAAAACTGTTTTTT. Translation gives CASSDSTGNGEKLFF.

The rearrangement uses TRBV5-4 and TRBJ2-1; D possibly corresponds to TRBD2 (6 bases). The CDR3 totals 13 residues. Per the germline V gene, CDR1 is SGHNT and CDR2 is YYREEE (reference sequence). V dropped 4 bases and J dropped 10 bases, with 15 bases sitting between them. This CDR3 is CASSLEGSTEQFF. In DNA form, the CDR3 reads TGTGCCAGCAGCCTGGAGGGGTCAACAGAGCAGTTCTTC.

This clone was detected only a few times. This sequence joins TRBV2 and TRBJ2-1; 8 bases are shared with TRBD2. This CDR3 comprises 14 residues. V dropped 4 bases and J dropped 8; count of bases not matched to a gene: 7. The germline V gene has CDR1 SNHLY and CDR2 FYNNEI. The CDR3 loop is CASSVAGGRDEQFF. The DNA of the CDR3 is TGTGCCAGCAGTGTGGCGGGAGGCCGGGATGAGCAGTTCTTC.

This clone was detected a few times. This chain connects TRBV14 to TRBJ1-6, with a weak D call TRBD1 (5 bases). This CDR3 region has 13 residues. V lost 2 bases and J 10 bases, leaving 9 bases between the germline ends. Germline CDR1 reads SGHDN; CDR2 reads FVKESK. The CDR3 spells CASSQQGLSPLHF. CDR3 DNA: TGTGCCAGCAGCCAACAGGGTTTATCACCCCTCCACTTT.

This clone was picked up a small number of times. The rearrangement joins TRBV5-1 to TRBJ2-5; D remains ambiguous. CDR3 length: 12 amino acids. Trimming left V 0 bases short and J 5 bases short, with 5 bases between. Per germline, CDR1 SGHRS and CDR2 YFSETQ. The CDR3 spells CASSLAFETQYF. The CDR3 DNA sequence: TGCGCCAGCAGCTTGGCCTTTGAGACCCAGTACTTC.

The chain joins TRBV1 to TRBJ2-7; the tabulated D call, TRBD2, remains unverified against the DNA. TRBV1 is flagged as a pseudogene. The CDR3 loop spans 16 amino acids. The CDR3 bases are TGCACCAGCAGCCACTGCTTGGGACTAGCGCTCTACGAGCAGTACGTC. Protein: CTSSHCLGLALYEQYV.

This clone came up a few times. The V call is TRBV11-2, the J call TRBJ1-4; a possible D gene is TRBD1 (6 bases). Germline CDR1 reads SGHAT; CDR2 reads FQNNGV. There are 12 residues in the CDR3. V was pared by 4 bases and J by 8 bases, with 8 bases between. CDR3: CASSWGREKLFF. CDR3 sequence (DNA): TGTGCCAGCAGCTGGGGGCGGGAAAAACTGTTTTTT.

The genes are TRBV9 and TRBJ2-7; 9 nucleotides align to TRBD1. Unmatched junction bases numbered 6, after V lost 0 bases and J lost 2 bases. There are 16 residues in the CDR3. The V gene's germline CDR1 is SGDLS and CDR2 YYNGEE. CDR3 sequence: CASSVDGTGITYEQYF. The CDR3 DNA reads TGTGCCAGCAGCGTAGACGGGACAGGGATAACCTACGAGCAGTACTTC.

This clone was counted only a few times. The CDR3 DNA reads as TGCGCCAGCAGTCACATAATCCGTGAATCGGGGGAAAAACTGTTTTTT. This sequence encodes CASSHIIRESGEKLFF. The V call is TRBV23-1, the J call TRBJ1-4, with D unresolved. TRBV23-1 is classed as an ORF, of uncertain function. V was clipped by 3 bases and J by 8 bases, with 19 bases between them. The CDR3 extends over 16 amino acids.

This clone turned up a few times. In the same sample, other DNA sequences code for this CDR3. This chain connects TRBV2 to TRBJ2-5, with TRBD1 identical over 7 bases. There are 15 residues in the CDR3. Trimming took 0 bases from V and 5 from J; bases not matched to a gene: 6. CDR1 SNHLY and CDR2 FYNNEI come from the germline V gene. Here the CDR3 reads CASSEARTGGETQYF. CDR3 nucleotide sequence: TGTGCCAGCAGTGAAGCGCGGACAGGAGGCGAGACCCAGTACTTC. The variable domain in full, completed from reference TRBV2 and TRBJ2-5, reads EPEVTQTPSHQVTQMGQEVILRCVPISNHLYFYWYRQILGQKVEFLVSFYNNEISEKSEIFDDQFSVERPDGSNFTLKIRSTKLEDSAMYFCASSEARTGGETQYFGPGTRLLVL.

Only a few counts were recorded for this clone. The CDR3 is CSAWEGHGYTF. In nucleotides, the CDR3 is TGCAGTGCCTGGGAGGGTCATGGCTACACCTTC. The chain uses TRBV20-1 and TRBJ1-2; D call uncertain. V was shortened by 6 bases and J by 6 bases, with 11 bases between the two germline ends. The CDR3 is 11 amino acids. The V gene's germline CDR1 is DFQATT and CDR2 SNEGSKA (reference sequence).